These T cell receptor beta chains were read from a single sample in a study of CD8+ T cells in alopecia areata. Assay used: immunoSEQ multiplex PCR; TCRdb lists only in-frame clones, some missing. The sample includes about 99,000 clones, 55% seen only once; the top ten take 8.5% to 10%. Sequenced sample: CD4+ T cells sorted from blood. The source of these receptors is a human donor in good health. The CDR3 runs from the conserved cysteine through the conserved F or W. A D gene is named only where the DNA matches it firmly. For some rows the clone size is stated as once, few or many, or as a class when expanded; others skip it.

j_call	v_call	clone_size	d_call	cdr3_nt	cdr3_aa
TRBJ1-1	TRBV29-1	NA	NA	TGCAGCGTTGCGTACAGGGCTTCCACTGAAGCTTTCTTT	CSVAYRASTEAFF
TRBJ2-4	TRBV4-2	NA	TRBD2	TGTGCCAGCAGCCAAGCTAGCGGGGGCCTAGCCAAAAACATTCAGTACTTC	CASSQASGGLAKNIQYF
TRBJ2-1	TRBV7-2	NA	TRBD2	TGTGCCAGCAGCGAAGGACTAGCGGTCAATGAGCAGTTCTTC	CASSEGLAVNEQFF
TRBJ1-2	TRBV5-4	NA	NA	TGTGCCAGCAGCTTGGTACCCCGGGGAGGGGAGAATGGCTACACCTTC	CASSLVPRGGENGYTF
TRBJ2-7	TRBV5-1	NA	NA	TGCGCCAGCAGCCAAACCGTCTCCTACGAGCAGTACTTC	CASSQTVSYEQYF
TRBJ2-7	TRBV5-1	NA	NA	TGCGCCAGCAGCGCGACCGGGACATTCGGAAGCGAGCAGTACTTC	CASSATGTFGSEQYF
TRBJ1-2	TRBV6-6	NA	NA	TGTGCCAGCAGTTATGACAGGACCCATGGCTACACCTTC	CASSYDRTHGYTF
TRBJ2-1	TRBV30	NA	NA	TGTGCCTGGACCCAAACGGGCAGCACAAACCCCTACGGTGAGCAGTTCTTC	CAWTQTGSTNPYGEQFF
TRBJ1-2	TRBV15	NA	TRBD1	TGTGCCACCAGCAGAGTAGGACAGGATAACTATGGCTACACCTTC	CATSRVGQDNYGYTF
TRBJ1-5	TRBV27	few	NA	TGTGCCAGCAGTTTAGAGTATAGCAATCAGCCCCAGCATTTT	CASSLEYSNQPQHF
TRBJ2-1	TRBV10-3	NA	NA	TGTGCCATCAGTATAGCCAATGAGCAGTTCTTC	CAISIANEQFF
TRBJ2-1	TRBV29-1	few	NA	TGCAGCGTTGAAAATGTGACAGACACCCAGTTCTTC	CSVENVTDTQFF
TRBJ1-2	TRBV6-5	few	NA	TGTGCCAGCAGTTACTCGAGCGCCTTAGCTAACTATGGCTACACCTTC	CASSYSSALANYGYTF
TRBJ2-7	TRBV7-2	once	NA	TGTGCCAGCAGCTTAGGCAGCTTCTCCTACGAGCAGTACTTC	CASSLGSFSYEQYF
TRBJ2-7	TRBV10-3	NA	NA	TGTGCCATCAGTGCAGGGCGCCCCGAGCAGTACTTC	CAISAGRPEQYF
TRBJ2-3	TRBV28	NA	TRBD2	TGTGCCACCACGACTAGCGTGGACCATACGCAGTATTTT	CATTTSVDHTQYF
TRBJ2-1	TRBV7-7	NA	NA	TGTGCTAGCAGCGCGGGGCAGAGCTCCTACAATGAGCAGTTCTTC	CASSAGQSSYNEQFF
TRBJ2-7	TRBV18	NA	NA	TGTGCCAGCTCACCTAAGACGGGGAGCTACGAGCAGTACTTC	CASSPKTGSYEQYF
TRBJ1-2	TRBV30	few	NA	TGTGCCTGGAGTGTACTACTTGGCTACACCTTC	CAWSVLLGYTF
TRBJ2-3	TRBV7-2	NA	TRBD2	TGTGCCAGCAGCTTAGTTGGTAGCGGGGGAAAATTGGATACGCAGTATTTT	CASSLVGSGGKLDTQYF
TRBJ2-7	TRBV7-3	few	NA	TGTGCCAGCAGCTCGGGACACTACGAGCAGTACTTC	CASSSGHYEQYF
TRBJ1-6	TRBV30	NA	TRBD1	TGTGCCTGGCGGGGACAGGGGTATTCACCCCTCCACTTT	CAWRGQGYSPLHF
TRBJ1-1	TRBV29-1	few	TRBD1	TGCAGCGTTGAAAGGACAGGTAATCGGGCCACTGAAGCTTTCTTT	CSVERTGNRATEAFF
TRBJ2-7	TRBV30	few	TRBD2	TGTGCCTCGACGGTAGCGGGGGGGCCCTACGAGCAGTACTTC	CASTVAGGPYEQYF
TRBJ2-2	TRBV5-4	NA	NA	TGTGCCAGCAGCTTTCGGGGGAACACCGGGGAGCTGTTTTTT	CASSFRGNTGELFF
TRBJ1-3	TRBV9	NA	NA	TGTGCCAGCAGCGTAGGCGGAACAGCTGGAAACACCATATATTTT	CASSVGGTAGNTIYF
TRBJ1-5	TRBV27	NA	TRBD1	TGTGCCAGCAGCCCGGACAGGGGGCGGAGCAATCAGCCCCAGCATTTT	CASSPDRGRSNQPQHF
TRBJ2-3	TRBV23-1	few	NA	TGCGCCAGAGTATTGGTGGGCGTGGGGGCAGATACGCAGTATTTT	CARVLVGVGADTQYF
TRBJ2-4	TRBV27	NA	TRBD2	TGTGCCAGCACCCTGACGCGGGGGAAAAACATTCAGTACTTC	CASTLTRGKNIQYF
TRBJ2-1	TRBV18	few	TRBD2	TGTGCCAGCTCACGGACTAGCGGGGGGTCAGTATCGAATGAGCAGTTCTTC	CASSRTSGGSVSNEQFF
TRBJ2-7	TRBV7-9	NA	TRBD2	TGTGCCAGCAGCGCTCAGCTAGCGGGGCAGTACGAGCAGTACTTC	CASSAQLAGQYEQYF
TRBJ2-7	TRBV29-1	NA	TRBD1	TGCAGCGTCGGTCGGACAGGGCAAAACGAGCAGTACTTC	CSVGRTGQNEQYF
TRBJ1-1	TRBV7-9	NA	TRBD1	TGTGCCAGCAGCCAAAGACAGGGAGGGGCTGAAGCTTTCTTT	CASSQRQGGAEAFF
TRBJ2-3	TRBV25-1	NA	NA	TGTGCCAGCAGCCGAGGGACCGTCGTCGGGGATACGCAGTATTTT	CASSRGTVVGDTQYF
TRBJ2-5	TRBV7-2	once	NA	TGTGCCAGCAGCTTAAAAAGACTGGGAGAGACCCAGTACTTC	CASSLKRLGETQYF
TRBJ1-2	TRBV4-3	NA	NA	TGCGCCAGCAGCCAAGTCCGGCAGGGTAACTATGGCTACACCTTC	CASSQVRQGNYGYTF
TRBJ2-1	TRBV7-9	medium-sized	TRBD2	TGTGCCAGCAGACCTACTAGCGGGGGACTGTACAATGAGCAGTTCTTC	CASRPTSGGLYNEQFF
TRBJ1-2	TRBV29-1	few	NA	TGCAGCGTAGAAACCACAGGGTTCTCTAACTATGGCTACACCTTC	CSVETTGFSNYGYTF
TRBJ2-3	TRBV5-1	NA	TRBD1	TGCGCCAGCAGCTTGGCTCCCGGGACAGGGGCCGGAGATACGCAGTATTTT	CASSLAPGTGAGDTQYF
TRBJ1-5	TRBV9	NA	NA	TGCTTGGCGGAGTTTTCTGGGCCCCAGCATTTT	CLAEFSGPQHF
TRBJ1-1	TRBV18	NA	NA	TGTGCCAGCTCGCGCTCAGTGATGGGCTTAGGGATGAACACTGAAGCTTTCTTT	CASSRSVMGLGMNTEAFF
TRBJ2-5	TRBV9	NA	NA	TGTGCCAGCAGCCAAGATGAAGTCTTCCGGGAGACCCAGTACTTC	CASSQDEVFRETQYF
TRBJ1-6	TRBV30	NA	NA	TGTGCCTGGACCCGACAATCTAATTCACCCCTCCACTTT	CAWTRQSNSPLHF
TRBJ1-2	TRBV29-1	NA	NA	TGCAGCGTTCGGTTTTTGGGTTTCGATGGCTACACCTTC	CSVRFLGFDGYTF
TRBJ1-6	TRBV2	NA	NA	TGTGCCAGCAGTGAAGGGGTGGGTTACGGTAATTCACCCCTCCACTTT	CASSEGVGYGNSPLHF
TRBJ1-5	TRBV11-2	NA	NA	TGTGCCAGCAGCTTAGCGGGGGGTAATCAGCCCCAGCATTTT	CASSLAGGNQPQHF
TRBJ1-6	TRBV27	NA	NA	TGTGCCAGCAGTCCCAGAGAGCGGTCACCCCTCCACTTT	CASSPRERSPLHF
TRBJ2-5	TRBV28	few	TRBD2	TGTGCCAGCAGTTCCGTAGCGGGGGGGAAGGAGACCCAGTACTTC	CASSSVAGGKETQYF
TRBJ2-2	TRBV11-3	once	NA	TGTGCCAGCTCCTCGGCCACCGGGGAGCTGTTTTTT	CASSSATGELFF
TRBJ1-2	TRBV28	NA	NA	TGTGCCAGCAGTGCAGGGGCGGCTAACTATGGCTACACCTTC	CASSAGAANYGYTF
TRBJ2-7	TRBV7-9	NA	NA	TGTGCCAGCAGCTTATTTAGGTACGAGCAGTACTTC	CASSLFRYEQYF
TRBJ2-2	TRBV5-1	NA	TRBD1	TGCGCCAGCACCCGAAAGAGGACAGGGTATATTGACACCGGGGAGCTGTTTTTT	CASTRKRTGYIDTGELFF
TRBJ2-4	TRBV29-1	NA	NA	TGCAGCGTTGCAAGGGACGAAGAAAACATTCAGTACTTC	CSVARDEENIQYF
TRBJ2-7	TRBV29-1	NA	TRBD2	TGCAGCGTCGGCCGAACCGGGACTAGCGGGCACTCCAGCTCCTACGAGCAGTACTTC	CSVGRTGTSGHSSSYEQYF